What follows is one T cell receptor (beta chain) and its context. Its target is unknown. From germline, CDR1 is LGHNA and CDR2 YNFKEQ. This CDR3 has 15 residues. With V trimmed by 2 bases and J by 8 bases, 6 bases remained unmatched. This sample is drawn from a study of T cell repertoires in cytomegalovirus infection. At the level of the study: In the study, CMV epitopes included recently identified HLA-C-restricted and well-studied HLA-B-restricted ones. TCR beta signatures that were public indicated CMV infection and matching HLA type.

Via MiXCR, TCRdb re-called the reads, giving one row per CDR3 protein. The data contain 640,000 or so distinct CDR3 sequences, around 35% of them singletons. Overall study results and limits: Summed frequency of shared TCR beta families picked out CMV carriers who also had the relevant HLA. HLA-C-restricted CMV-specific TCR beta clonotypes prevailed in the ex vivo response.

The TCR was taken from a human donor in good health (CMV status not recorded). Some clones in this sample may be carry-over from other donors' samples. The material was cultured PBMCs, obtained from culture after CMV antigen stimulation. The chain is built from TRBV4-2 and TRBJ1-6, with 7 bases matching TRBD1. As DNA, the CDR3 is TGTGCCAGCAGCCAACATACAGGGGATCATTCACCCCTCCACTTT. This codes for CASSQHTGDHSPLHF.